A selection of T cell receptor beta chains follows, all from one sample in a study of blood T cell repertoires in COVID-19. The assay was immunoSEQ multiplex PCR, and TCRdb's table has in-frame clones only and misses some. This table has about 240,000 clones, 84% appearing once. The source material was peripheral blood. The receptors originated from a man over 45 with acute or convalescent COVID-19. The conserved cysteine and the conserved F or W are not part of the CDR3 here. The order of the fields is CDR3 protein, J gene, V gene, D gene. D genes are given only for firm matches.

CDR3aa: ATGGAAHEQY; j_gene: TRBJ2-7; v_gene: TRBV10-3; d_gene: .
CDR3aa: ASSQGRLGTGNGEQF; j_gene: TRBJ2-1; v_gene: TRBV4-1; d_gene: TRBD1
CDR3aa: ATSRDPGGRGNTEAF; j_gene: TRBJ1-1; v_gene: TRBV15; d_gene: .
CDR3aa: SVRKSGGNQPQH; j_gene: TRBJ1-5; v_gene: TRBV29-1; d_gene: .
CDR3aa: ASSFREGTEAF; j_gene: TRBJ1-1; v_gene: TRBV12-3/TRBV12-4; d_gene: .
CDR3aa: ASSLFTGQVTYEQY; j_gene: TRBJ2-7; v_gene: TRBV11-2; d_gene: TRBD1
CDR3aa: ASSELGTGWAYGYT; j_gene: TRBJ1-2; v_gene: TRBV6-1; d_gene: TRBD1
CDR3aa: SVDTTGAGYT; j_gene: TRBJ1-2; v_gene: TRBV29-1; d_gene: TRBD1
CDR3aa: APPGGNHEQY; j_gene: TRBJ2-7; v_gene: TRBV10-1; d_gene: TRBD2
CDR3aa: ASSHNGENEETQY; j_gene: TRBJ2-5; v_gene: TRBV5-5; d_gene: .
CDR3aa: ASSQRAGENTYGYT; j_gene: TRBJ1-2; v_gene: TRBV3-1/TRBV3-2; d_gene: .
CDR3aa: ASRTRGANTEAF; j_gene: TRBJ1-1; v_gene: TRBV19; d_gene: .
CDR3aa: AWSVRERDTQY; j_gene: TRBJ2-3; v_gene: TRBV30; d_gene: .
CDR3aa: ASSRQGGRIQY; j_gene: TRBJ2-4; v_gene: TRBV28; d_gene: TRBD1
CDR3aa: ASSYSTGSPDTQY; j_gene: TRBJ2-3; v_gene: TRBV6-5; d_gene: .
CDR3aa: ASSTSGGQETQY; j_gene: TRBJ2-5; v_gene: TRBV5-1; d_gene: TRBD2
CDR3aa: ASRVGLGRDEQF; j_gene: TRBJ2-1; v_gene: TRBV11-1; d_gene: TRBD2
CDR3aa: ASRRLAGDYEQY; j_gene: TRBJ2-7; v_gene: TRBV4-2; d_gene: TRBD2
CDR3aa: ASRTGTVPYEQY; j_gene: TRBJ2-7; v_gene: TRBV19; d_gene: TRBD1
CDR3aa: AISPTRDSPWKETQY; j_gene: TRBJ2-5; v_gene: TRBV10-3; d_gene: .
CDR3aa: ATSRHDPGAYYEQY; j_gene: TRBJ2-7; v_gene: TRBV15; d_gene: .
CDR3aa: ASSHGDRGTYEQY; j_gene: TRBJ2-7; v_gene: TRBV3-1/TRBV3-2; d_gene: TRBD1
CDR3aa: ASSFSLTQGEELF; j_gene: TRBJ2-2; v_gene: TRBV27; d_gene: TRBD1
CDR3aa: ASSEWGVHDYGYT; j_gene: TRBJ1-2; v_gene: TRBV25-1; d_gene: .
CDR3aa: ASSYELAGPETQY; j_gene: TRBJ2-5; v_gene: TRBV3-1/TRBV3-2; d_gene: TRBD2
CDR3aa: ASSSVILWEWAEQY; j_gene: TRBJ2-7; v_gene: TRBV6-2/TRBV6-3; d_gene: .
CDR3aa: ASSFERNGNTIY; j_gene: TRBJ1-3; v_gene: TRBV6-5; d_gene: .
CDR3aa: ASSLSTGGSNTEAF; j_gene: TRBJ1-1; v_gene: TRBV27; d_gene: .
CDR3aa: ASRFPGQGHTGELF; j_gene: TRBJ2-2; v_gene: TRBV25-1; d_gene: TRBD1
CDR3aa: AISDMGSGVSYNEQF; j_gene: TRBJ2-1; v_gene: TRBV10-3; d_gene: .
CDR3aa: ASSEAGTGGYEQY; j_gene: TRBJ2-7; v_gene: TRBV6-1; d_gene: TRBD1
CDR3aa: ASTQGINTIY; j_gene: TRBJ1-3; v_gene: TRBV6-5; d_gene: .
CDR3aa: ASSNRDTLRAYGYT; j_gene: TRBJ1-2; v_gene: TRBV7-9; d_gene: .
CDR3aa: ASNRALAPETQY; j_gene: TRBJ2-5; v_gene: TRBV6-5; d_gene: .
CDR3aa: ASSARDRVSNSPLH; j_gene: TRBJ1-6; v_gene: TRBV6-1; d_gene: TRBD1
CDR3aa: ASSSNRDTGELF; j_gene: TRBJ2-2; v_gene: TRBV11-2; d_gene: .
CDR3aa: ASSPIESSYEQY; j_gene: TRBJ2-7; v_gene: TRBV11-2; d_gene: .
CDR3aa: ASSVGPEGTEAF; j_gene: TRBJ1-1; v_gene: TRBV9; d_gene: .
CDR3aa: ASSVSIFDSSYNEQF; j_gene: TRBJ2-1; v_gene: TRBV9; d_gene: .
CDR3aa: SVGAVVLGGNEQF; j_gene: TRBJ2-1; v_gene: TRBV29-1; d_gene: .